This T cell receptor (beta chain) was sequenced for a study of CD4 T cells in relation to SARS-CoV-2 and coronaviruses. Trimming took off 0 bases at V and 0 bases at J, with 9 bases between the two ends. This CDR3 has 16 residues. CDR1 is SGHTA, CDR2 FQGNSA, per germline. Worth noting for this clone: The antigen is undetermined.

The assay was immunoSEQ multiplex PCR, and TCRdb's table has in-frame clones only and misses some. The table has under 30,000 clones, about 70% seen once. Unexposed donor CD4+ T cells date from 2011-2018, before the COVID-19 pandemic. CD4+ T cells were isolated from the cells after less than 13 days of culture. Testing used SARS-CoV-2 S/N and four cold-coronavirus spikes on unexposed-donor CD4+ T cells, cells permitting. The TCR was taken from a human donor in good health. Sequencing input: CD4+ T cells from PBMCs, cultured in vitro. The chain is built from TRBV7-2 and TRBJ1-3; D call uncertain. The chain's CDR3 is CASSLAVPASGNTIYF. As DNA, the CDR3 is TGTGCCAGCAGCTTAGCGGTCCCGGCCTCTGGAAACACCATATATTTT. Using reference TRBV7-2 and TRBJ1-3 for the parts outside the CDR3, the full variable domain is GAGVSQSPSNKVTEKGKDVELRCDPISGHTALYWYRQSLGQGLEFLIYFQGNSAPDKSGLPSDRFSAERTGGSVSTLTIQRTQQEDSAVYLCASSLAVPASGNTIYFGEGSWLTVV.